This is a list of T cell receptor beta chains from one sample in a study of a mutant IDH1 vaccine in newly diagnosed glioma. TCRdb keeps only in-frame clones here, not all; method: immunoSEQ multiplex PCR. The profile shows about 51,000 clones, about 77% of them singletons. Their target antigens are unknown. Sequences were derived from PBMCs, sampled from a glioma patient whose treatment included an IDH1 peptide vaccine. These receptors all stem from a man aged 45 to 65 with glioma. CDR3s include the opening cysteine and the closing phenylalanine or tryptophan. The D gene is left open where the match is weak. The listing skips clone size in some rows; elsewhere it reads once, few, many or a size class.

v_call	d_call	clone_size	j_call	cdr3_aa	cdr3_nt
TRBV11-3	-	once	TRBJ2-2	CASSLLGAGRRGELFF	TGTGCCAGCAGCCTACTAGGGGCAGGCCGTCGCGGGGAGCTGTTTTTT
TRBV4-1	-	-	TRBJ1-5	CASSRSYSNQPQHF	TGCGCCAGCAGCCGGTCTTATAGCAATCAGCCCCAGCATTTT
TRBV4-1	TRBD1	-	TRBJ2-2	CASSPGADRDTGELFF	TGCGCCAGCAGCCCGGGGGCGGACAGGGACACCGGGGAGCTGTTTTTT
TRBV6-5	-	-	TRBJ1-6	CASSYSNSPLHF	TGTGCCAGCAGTTACTCGAATTCACCCCTCCACTTT
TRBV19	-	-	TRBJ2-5	CASSGGWETQYF	TGTGCCAGTAGTGGAGGTTGGGAGACCCAGTACTTC
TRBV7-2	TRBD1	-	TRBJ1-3	CASSQGGESGNTIYF	TGTGCCAGCAGCCAGGGGGGGGAATCTGGAAACACCATATATTTT
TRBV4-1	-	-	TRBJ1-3	CASSQDWTTGNTIYF	TGCGCCAGCAGCCAAGATTGGACAACAGGAAACACCATATATTTT
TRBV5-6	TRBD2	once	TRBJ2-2	CASTSGGWDTGELFF	TGTGCCAGCACTAGCGGGGGATGGGACACCGGGGAGCTGTTTTTT
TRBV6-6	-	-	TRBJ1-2	CASNSPGAYYGYTF	TGTGCCAGCAACTCGCCCGGGGCCTACTATGGCTACACCTTC
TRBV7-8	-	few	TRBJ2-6	CASSPGQSGANVLTF	TGTGCCAGCAGCCCAGGACAATCTGGGGCCAACGTCCTGACTTTC
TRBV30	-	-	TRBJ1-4	CAWSGRAGTPEIGTNEKLFF	TGTGCCTGGAGCGGGAGGGCCGGGACTCCTGAAATAGGGACTAATGAAAAACTGTTTTTT
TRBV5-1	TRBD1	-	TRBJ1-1	CASSLPQGGTEAFF	TGCGCCAGCAGCTTGCCCCAGGGGGGGACTGAAGCTTTCTTT
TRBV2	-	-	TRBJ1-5	CASRRDRNQPQHF	TGTGCCAGCAGACGGGACCGAAATCAGCCCCAGCATTTT
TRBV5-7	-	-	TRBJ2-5	CASSPTRGGGTQYF	TGTGCCAGCAGCCCAACCAGAGGCGGCGGGACCCAGTACTTC
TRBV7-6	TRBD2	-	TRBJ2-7	CASSLRTSGGNEQYF	TGTGCCAGCAGCTTACGGACTAGCGGGGGGAACGAGCAGTACTTC
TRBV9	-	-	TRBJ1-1	CASSAGQTNTEAFF	TGTGCCAGCAGCGCTGGACAGACGAACACTGAAGCTTTCTTT
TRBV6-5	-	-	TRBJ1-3	CASSSTFSHSGNTIYF	TGTGCCAGCAGTTCGACATTCAGTCACTCTGGAAACACCATATATTTT
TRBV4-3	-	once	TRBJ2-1	CASSLSGATEQFF	TGCGCCAGCAGCCTCTCGGGGGCGACTGAGCAGTTCTTC
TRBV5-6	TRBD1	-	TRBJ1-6	CATRDRGKNSPLHF	TGTGCCACCCGGGACAGGGGAAAGAATTCACCCCTCCACTTT
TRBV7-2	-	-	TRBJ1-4	CASSFGLNQEKLFF	TGTGCCAGCAGCTTCGGCCTGAATCAAGAAAAACTGTTTTTT
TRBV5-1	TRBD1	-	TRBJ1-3	CASGTGVSGNTIYF	TGCGCCAGCGGGACAGGAGTCTCTGGAAACACCATATATTTT
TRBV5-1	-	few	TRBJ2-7	CASSRTSAEGEQYF	TGCGCCAGCAGCCGGACCTCAGCCGAGGGCGAGCAGTACTTC
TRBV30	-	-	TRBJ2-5	CAWSAGLGFQETQYF	TGTGCCTGGAGTGCCGGCCTTGGGTTTCAAGAGACCCAGTACTTC
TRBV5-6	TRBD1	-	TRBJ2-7	CASSSGARGFYEQYF	TGTGCCAGCTCTTCTGGCGCCAGGGGGTTTTACGAGCAGTACTTC
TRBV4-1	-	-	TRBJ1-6	CASSRANPAGSDSPLHF	TGCGCCAGCAGCCGGGCGAATCCCGCAGGGAGCGATTCACCCCTCCACTTT
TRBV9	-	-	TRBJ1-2	CASSVTGGSYGYTF	TGTGCCAGCAGCGTAACGGGGGGCAGCTATGGCTACACCTTC
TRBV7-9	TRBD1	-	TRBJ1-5	CASSSTGGGQPQHF	TGTGCCAGCAGCTCAACAGGGGGCGGGCAGCCCCAGCATTTT
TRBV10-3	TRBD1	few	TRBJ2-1	CAIRGDRGSNEQFF	TGTGCCATCAGAGGGGACAGGGGTTCTAATGAGCAGTTCTTC
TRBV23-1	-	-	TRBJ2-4	CASSQRQGMKNIQYF	TGCGCCAGCAGTCAACGTCAGGGGATGAAAAACATTCAGTACTTC
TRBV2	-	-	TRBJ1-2	CASSEGARAAHTF	TGTGCCAGCAGTGAAGGAGCCAGGGCGGCTCATACCTTC
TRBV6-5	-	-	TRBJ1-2	CASSFSDSPYGYTF	TGTGCCAGCAGTTTTTCGGACAGTCCCTATGGCTACACCTTC
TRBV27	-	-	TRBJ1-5	CASRSGIAGNQPQHF	TGTGCCAGCAGGTCGGGTATAGCCGGCAATCAGCCCCAGCATTTT
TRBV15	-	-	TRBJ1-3	CATSRDQVAGNTIYF	TGTGCCACCAGCAGAGATCAGGTAGCTGGAAACACCATATATTTT
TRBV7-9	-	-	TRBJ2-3	CASSLVASRRGLTDTQYF	TGTGCCAGCAGCTTAGTGGCCTCCCGGCGGGGGCTCACAGATACGCAGTATTTT
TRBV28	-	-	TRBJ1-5	CASSLGAAGANQPQHF	TGTGCCAGCAGTTTAGGCGCCGCGGGGGCTAATCAGCCCCAGCATTTT
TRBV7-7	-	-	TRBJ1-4	CASGPGAEKLFF	TGTGCTAGCGGGCCTGGGGCGGAAAAACTGTTTTTT
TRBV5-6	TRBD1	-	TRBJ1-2	CASKRTGGSYGYTF	TGTGCCAGCAAAAGGACAGGGGGGAGCTATGGCTACACCTTC
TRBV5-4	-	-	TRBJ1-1	CASSLKGTEAFF	TGTGCCAGCAGCTTGAAGGGCACTGAAGCTTTCTTT
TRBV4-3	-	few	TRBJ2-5	CASSQVWHHQETQYF	TGCGCCAGCAGCCAAGTTTGGCACCACCAAGAGACCCAGTACTTC
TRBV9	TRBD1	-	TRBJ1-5	CAEEDRDSNQPQHF	TGTGCCGAGGAGGACAGGGATAGCAATCAGCCCCAGCATTTT
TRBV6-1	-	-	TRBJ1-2	CASMGVEGYTF	TGTGCCAGCATGGGGGTAGAGGGCTACACCTTC
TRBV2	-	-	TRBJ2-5	CASTRPGPLQETQYF	TGTGCCAGCACCCGCCCAGGCCCCTTACAAGAGACCCAGTACTTC
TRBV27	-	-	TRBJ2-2	CASSLYEGTGELFF	TGTGCCAGCAGTTTATATGAGGGAACCGGGGAGCTGTTTTTT
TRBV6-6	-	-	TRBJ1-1	CASLGRTGKTEAFF	TGTGCCAGCCTAGGGAGAACAGGGAAAACTGAAGCTTTCTTT
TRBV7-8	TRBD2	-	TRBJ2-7	CASSRLAGPYEQYF	TGTGCCAGCAGTCGACTAGCGGGGCCTTACGAGCAGTACTTC
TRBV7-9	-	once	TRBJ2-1	CASSLTHSTGNEQFF	TGTGCCAGCAGCCTAACCCACTCGACTGGTAATGAGCAGTTCTTC
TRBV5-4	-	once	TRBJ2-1	CASSLGGASFSYNEQFF	TGTGCCAGCAGCTTGGGTGGAGCGTCCTTCTCCTACAATGAGCAGTTCTTC
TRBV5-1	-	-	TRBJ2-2	CASSLGTGNTGELFF	TGCGCCAGCAGCCTCGGGACGGGGAACACCGGGGAGCTGTTTTTT
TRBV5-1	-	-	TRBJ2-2	CASSLFPGGPVTGELFF	TGCGCCAGCAGCTTGTTCCCTGGCGGTCCGGTCACCGGGGAGCTGTTTTTT
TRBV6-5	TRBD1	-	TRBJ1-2	CASSSQQGREDGYTF	TGTGCCAGCAGTTCCCAACAGGGGCGAGAGGATGGCTACACCTTC
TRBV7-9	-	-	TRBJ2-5	CASSLAAGQETQYF	TGTGCCAGCAGCTTAGCGGCTGGCCAAGAGACCCAGTACTTC
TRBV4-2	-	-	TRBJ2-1	CASSQDLGANEQFF	TGTGCCAGCAGCCAAGATTTGGGGGCGAATGAGCAGTTCTTC
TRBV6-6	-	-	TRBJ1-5	CAEAGASDQPQHF	TGTGCCGAAGCAGGGGCTTCGGATCAGCCCCAGCATTTT
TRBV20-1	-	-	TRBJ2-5	CSASPKETQYF	TGCAGTGCTAGTCCCAAGGAGACCCAGTACTTC
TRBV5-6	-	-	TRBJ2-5	CASSLEPAETQYF	TGTGCCAGCAGCTTGGAACCGGCGGAGACCCAGTACTTC
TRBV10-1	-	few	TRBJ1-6	CASSAGRYNSPLHF	TGCGCCAGCAGTGCCGGGAGATATAATTCACCCCTCCACTTT